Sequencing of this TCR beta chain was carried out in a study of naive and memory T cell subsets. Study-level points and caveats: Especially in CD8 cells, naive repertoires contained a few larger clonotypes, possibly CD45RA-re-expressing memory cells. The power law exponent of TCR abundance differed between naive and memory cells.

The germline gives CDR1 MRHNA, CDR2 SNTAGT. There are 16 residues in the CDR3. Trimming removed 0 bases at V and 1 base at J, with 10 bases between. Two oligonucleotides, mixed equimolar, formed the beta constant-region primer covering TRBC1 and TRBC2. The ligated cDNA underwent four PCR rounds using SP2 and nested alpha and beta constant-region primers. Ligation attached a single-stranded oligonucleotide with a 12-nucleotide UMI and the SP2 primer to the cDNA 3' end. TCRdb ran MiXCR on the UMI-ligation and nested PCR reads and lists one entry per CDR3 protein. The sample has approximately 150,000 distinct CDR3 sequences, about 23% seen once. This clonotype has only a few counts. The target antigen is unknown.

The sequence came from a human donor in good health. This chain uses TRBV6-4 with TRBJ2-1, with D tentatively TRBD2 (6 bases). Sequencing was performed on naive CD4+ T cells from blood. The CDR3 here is CASSDSASVSYNEQFF. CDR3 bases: TGTGCCAGCAGTGACTCCGCTAGCGTGTCCTACAATGAGCAGTTCTTC.